The source of this TCR beta chain is a study of T cells in Graves' hyperthyroidism and ophthalmopathy. Study conclusions and caveats: Ophthalmopathy and stable hyperthyroidism were separated by a 13 V-J model. Before onset, ophthalmopathy was predicted by the model a median roughly 6.8 months earlier.

Researchers amplified the TCR beta CDR3 regions from RNA transcripts. A first-round RT-PCR of the TCR CDR3 used the HTBI primer set. MiXCR, applied by TCRdb to the multiplex PCR reads, yields one record per CDR3 protein. The sample carries roughly 580,000 distinct CDR3 sequences, about 43% recorded once. Stable disease denoted Graves' hyperthyroidism without ophthalmopathy progression within 18 months. Diagnoses were established using clinical symptoms, serum thyroxine and TRAb, thyroid ultrasound and orbital computed tomography. This clonotype was seen more than once but under ten times. Its antigen remains unknown. The sequenced material came from peripheral blood or thyroid tissue (not recorded which). The source is a woman aged 18-29 years with Graves' hyperthyroidism.

CDR3 DNA sequence: TGTGCCAGTAGTAAGAGTCACAGGTCAAGCAATCAGCCCCAGCATTTT. This sequence encodes CASSKSHRSSNQPQHF. This chain uses TRBV19 with TRBJ1-5; the D gene is possibly TRBD1 (5 bases). V lost 4 bases, J lost 1 base, and 14 bases lay in between. The CDR3 extends over 16 amino acids. The germline V gene encodes CDR1 LNHDA and CDR2 SQIVND (reference sequence). Drawing the rest from reference TRBV19 and TRBJ1-5, the complete variable domain is DGGITQSPKYLFRKEGQNVTLSCEQNLNHDAMYWYRQDPGQGLRLIYYSQIVNDFQKGDIAEGYSVSREKKESFPLTVTSAQKNPTAFYLCASSKSHRSSNQPQHFGDGTRLSIL.